This T cell receptor beta chain is from a study of CD8 T cells in ankylosing spondylitis. This clonotype was seen repeatedly, ten times or more. The antigen is not known. Study conclusions and caveats: A motif of eight highly homologous TCR beta variants was seen as apparently characteristic of ankylosing spondylitis blood. Significantly higher representation of disease-linked clones was reported for matched ankylosing spondylitis synovial fluid. Those disease-linked clones were CD8+; they were also relatively rare in peripheral blood.

Quantitative 5'-RACE was performed with molecular barcodes, and it yielded the TCR beta libraries. TCRdb reanalysed the 5' RACE reads using MiXCR and keeps one entry per CDR3 protein. The sample lists about 320,000 distinct CDR3 sequences, 11% occurring once. The CDR3 extends over 17 amino acids. V lost 0 bases and J lost 3, with 19 bases in between. Germline values: CDR1 SGHRS, CDR2 YFSETQ. The sample was blood, either unsorted or a sorted T cell fraction (not recorded which). This sequence originates from a female donor with ankylosing spondylitis or in good health (not recorded which). This chain uses TRBV5-1 with TRBJ2-7; possibly TRBD1 for D (7 bases). The CDR3 DNA reads as TGCGCCAGCAGCTTGGACGCGGGACAGCCAGACCTCTACGAGCAGTACTTC. Its protein is CASSLDAGQPDLYEQYF.